The 30 T cell receptor beta chains listed next were all sequenced from one sample in a study of control samples from healthy donors and cancer patients. Produced via immunoSEQ multiplex PCR; TCRdb's table is partial and in-frame only. The sample holds 65,000 to 95,000 clones, roughly 90% seen once. Sequenced material: blood. The source is a man in his fifties or sixties in good health.

CDR3 protein: CASSERLKVDEKLFF. Here the CDR3 DNA reads TGTGCCAGCAGTGAACGGCTTAAGGTGGATGAAAAACTGTTTTTT. The V gene is TRBV6-1, the J gene TRBJ1-4; the D is unclear. The CDR3 runs to 15 residues. Trimming left V 2 bases short and J 6 bases short, with 13 bases between. CDR1 is MNHNS, CDR2 SASEGT, per germline.

The chain links TRBV19 to TRBJ1-1, with no clear D. This CDR3 has 13 residues. Trimming left V 3 bases short and J 3 bases short, with 8 bases between. Germline V gene lookup returns CDR1 LNHDA and CDR2 SQIVND (reference sequence). The CDR3 sequence is CASSISPYTEAFF. In nucleotides, the CDR3 is TGTGCCAGTAGTATTAGTCCGTACACTGAAGCTTTCTTT.

The genes are TRBV19 and TRBJ1-1; D ambiguous. Trimming removed 4 bases at V and 1 base at J, with 7 bases between. Germline assignment: CDR1 LNHDA and CDR2 SQIVND (reference sequence). The CDR3 has 13 amino acids. The CDR3 sequence is CASSNRGNTEAFF. The CDR3 DNA follows: TGTGCCAGTAGTAATCGGGGGAACACTGAAGCTTTCTTT.

The rearrangement joins TRBV4-1 to TRBJ1-2, with 7 bases lining up with TRBD1. This CDR3 is 16 amino acids long. Unmatched junction bases numbered 13, after V lost 1 base and J lost 8 bases. The germline V gene has CDR1 MGHRA and CDR2 YSYEKL. DNA for the CDR3: TGCGCCAGCAGCCAAGGGTCAGACAGGGTTCTTGGCGGCTACACCTTC. Its translation: CASSQGSDRVLGGYTF.

This clone was observed many times. The chain carries TRBV11-2 and TRBJ2-7, with D maybe TRBD1 (6 bases). Trimming left V 0 bases short and J 2 bases short, with 14 bases between. The germline V gene has CDR1 SGHAT and CDR2 FQNNGV. The CDR3 contains 16 residues. As DNA, the CDR3 is TGTGCCAGCAGCTTAGATTGGGCGGACAGTACCTACGAGCAGTACTTC. This translates into CASSLDWADSTYEQYF. Together with reference TRBV11-2 and TRBJ2-7, the CDR3 gives the full variable domain: EAGVAQSPRYKIIEKRQSVAFWCNPISGHATLYWYQQILGQGPKLLIQFQNNGVVDDSQLPKDRFSAERLKGVDSTLKIQPAKLEDSAVYLCASSLDWADSTYEQYFGPGTRLTVT.

This rearrangement joins TRBV5-4 to TRBJ2-7; 8 bases map to TRBD2. Germline trimming cut 2 bases from V and 3 bases from J; bases unmatched to any gene: 4. The CDR3 consists of 14 residues. Per the germline V gene, CDR1 is SGHNT and CDR2 is YYREEE (reference sequence). DNA of the CDR3: TGTGCCAGCAGCTTAGCGGGGGCCGACTACGAGCAGTACTTC. Translation gives CASSLAGADYEQYF.

The genes are TRBV5-1 and TRBJ1-1; 7 positions agree with TRBD1. Germline V lookup: CDR1 SGHRS, CDR2 YFSETQ. CDR3 length: 15 residues. Trimming at V came to 4 bases and at J to 1 base, leaving 7 bases not matched to a gene. The chain's CDR3 is CASSALQGRNTEAFF. The DNA for the CDR3 is TGCGCCAGCAGCGCGTTACAGGGGAGGAACACTGAAGCTTTCTTT.

This rearrangement joins TRBV15 to TRBJ1-4, with no clear D. Trimming shortened V by 0 bases and J by 0 bases, and 8 bases separated the two germline ends. The germline V gene has CDR1 LNHNV and CDR2 YYDKDF (reference sequence). The CDR3 totals 16 residues. The CDR3 nucleotides are TGTGCCACCAGCAGAGATGGAGGAGCAACTAATGAAAAACTGTTTTTT. It yields the protein CATSRDGGATNEKLFF.

V usage is TRBV30 and J usage is TRBJ1-4; possibly TRBD1 for D (6 bases). The germline CDR1 and CDR2 sequences are GTSNPN and SVGIG (reference sequence). V dropped 1 base and J dropped 1 base, with 10 bases sitting between them. The CDR3 length is 15 residues. CDR3 nucleotides: TGTGCCTGGAGTGACACAGGGAGAACTAATGAAAAACTGTTTTTT. Translating it yields CAWSDTGRTNEKLFF. Together with reference TRBV30 and TRBJ1-4, the CDR3 gives the full variable domain: SQTIHQWPATLVQPVGSPLSLECTVEGTSNPNLYWYRQAAGRGLQLLFYSVGIGQISSEVPQNLSASRPQDRQFILSSKKLLLSDSGFYLCAWSDTGRTNEKLFFGSGTQLSVL.

The chain joins TRBV5-6 to TRBJ2-7; no clear D. V dropped 7 bases and J dropped 1 base, with 9 bases sitting between them. The V gene's germline CDR1 is SGHDT and CDR2 YYEEEE. The CDR3 sequence is 12 residues long. In DNA, the CDR3 is TGTGCCAGCCAATCACAGTCCTACGAGCAGTACTTC. This codes for CASQSQSYEQYF. The whole variable domain, filled in from reference TRBV5-6 and TRBJ2-7, reads DAGVTQSPTHLIKTRGQQVTLRCSPKSGHDTVSWYQQALGQGPQFIFQYYEEEERQRGNFPDRFSGHQFPNYSSELNVNALLLGDSALYLCASQSQSYEQYFGPGTRLTVT.

V gene TRBV20-1 combines with J gene TRBJ1-2, with 7 bases identical to TRBD1. The CDR3 loop spans 13 amino acids. J gave up 4 bases and V 3 bases, and 5 bases lay outside the gene matches. Germline lookup yields CDR1 DFQATT and CDR2 SNEGSKA (reference sequence). CDR3 nucleotide sequence: TGCAGTGCTAGTACCGCAGGGGGCTATGGCTACACCTTC. Protein product: CSASTAGGYGYTF.

The chain uses TRBV5-4 and TRBJ2-5; tentative D call: TRBD1 (5 bases). The length of the CDR3 is 14 residues. CDR1 is SGHNT, CDR2 YYREEE, per germline (reference sequence). V dropped 3 bases and J dropped 4 bases, with 13 bases sitting between them. DNA for the CDR3: TGTGCCAGCAGCTCCAGAGGACAAGCAGAGACCCAGTACTTC. Translating gives CASSSRGQAETQYF. The variable domain in full, completed from reference TRBV5-4 and TRBJ2-5, reads ETGVTQSPTHLIKTRGQQVTLRCSSQSGHNTVSWYQQALGQGPQFIFQYYREEENGRGNFPPRFSGLQFPNYSSELNVNALELDDSALYLCASSSRGQAETQYFGPGTRLLVL.

The chain joins TRBV5-4 to TRBJ2-7; 8 bases are shared with TRBD2. The germline V gene encodes CDR1 SGHNT and CDR2 YYREEE (reference sequence). V shed 4 bases, J shed 9 bases, and the junction held 15 bases outside the gene matches. The CDR3 covers 15 residues. CDR3 in DNA: TGTGCCAGCAGCCCCCGGGGGGGGCCCACCGAGGCGCAGTACTTC. Protein sequence: CASSPRGGPTEAQYF. Filled out from reference TRBV5-4 and TRBJ2-7, the complete variable domain reads ETGVTQSPTHLIKTRGQQVTLRCSSQSGHNTVSWYQQALGQGPQFIFQYYREEENGRGNFPPRFSGLQFPNYSSELNVNALELDDSALYLCASSPRGGPTEAQYFGPGTRLTVT.

This chain connects TRBV9 to TRBJ1-6, with 10 nucleotides matching TRBD1. Germline V gives CDR1 SGDLS, CDR2 YYNGEE. The CDR3 contains 19 residues. The junction had 20 bases not matched to a gene; V was cut back by 4 bases and J by 10 bases. This chain's CDR3 is CASSTNTGGQGRFLSPLHF. The CDR3 nucleotides read TGTGCCAGCAGCACAAATACGGGGGGACAGGGGCGATTTCTGTCACCCCTCCACTTT.

The chain uses TRBV5-5 and TRBJ1-5; 7 bases map to TRBD1. CDR1 is SGHKS and CDR2 is YYEKEE in the germline V gene (reference sequence). The CDR3 covers 18 residues. J gave up 0 bases and V 0 bases, and 9 bases lay outside the gene matches. In DNA, the CDR3 is TGTGCCAGCAGCTTGGCCGGGACAGAAGGATATAGCAATCAGCCCCAGCATTTT. It translates to CASSLAGTEGYSNQPQHF.

This chain uses TRBV2 with TRBJ2-2; the match to TRBD1 covers 8 bases. J was trimmed by 3 bases and V by 8 bases; bases with no gene match: 8. Germline CDR1 SNHLY, CDR2 FYNNEI. The CDR3 runs to 15 residues. CDR3 region: CASPRDRPDTGELFF. As DNA, the CDR3 is TGTGCCAGCCCACGGGACAGGCCAGACACCGGGGAGCTGTTTTTT.

The J gene is TRBJ2-7, the V gene TRBV6-2 or TRBV6-3, with D possibly matching TRBD1 (6 bases). From germline, CDR1 is MNHEY and CDR2 SVGEGT. Trimming pared 6 bases from V and 2 bases from J, leaving 17 bases between. This CDR3 is 15 amino acids long. The CDR3 DNA reads as TGTGCCAGCAGCGGACAGAGAGTTTTAACCTACGAGCAGTACTTC. This encodes CASSGQRVLTYEQYF.

J is TRBJ2-1 and V is TRBV6-4; D call uncertain. Trimming took off 2 bases at V and 5 bases at J, with 13 bases between the two ends. Germline V CDR1 and CDR2: MRHNA, SNTAGT. The CDR3 is 15 amino acids. For the CDR3, the DNA is TGTGCCAGCAGTGACGGCTCAGGCGCCAACAATGAGCAGTTCTTC. Its translation is CASSDGSGANNEQFF.

This clone showed up just once. The V and J genes are TRBV19 and TRBJ1-2; D remains ambiguous. From germline, CDR1 is LNHDA and CDR2 SQIVND (reference sequence). The CDR3 contains 15 residues. The V gene lost 6 bases and the J gene lost 2 bases, with 16 bases spanning the gap. CDR3 bases: TGTGCCAGTAGCCCCGACACGCTCCCCAACTATGGCTACACCTTC. Its translation: CASSPDTLPNYGYTF.

The V call is TRBV7-6, the J call TRBJ2-5, with a tentative D call TRBD2 (6 bases). Germline CDR1 SGHVS, CDR2 FNYEAQ. V was trimmed by 5 bases and J by 5 bases, leaving 15 bases between them. The CDR3 has 14 amino acids. The CDR3 spells CASSPRGAGETQYF. CDR3 coding DNA: TGTGCCAGCAGCCCCCGAGGGGCGGGGGAGACCCAGTACTTC.

The rearrangement links TRBV7-9 to TRBJ2-7; no firm D call. Germline V lookup: CDR1 SEHNR, CDR2 FQNEAQ (reference sequence). Trimming stripped 1 base from V and 1 base from J, with 8 bases between. CDR3 length: 14 residues. The CDR3 loop reads CASSLGRKSYEQYF. In DNA, the CDR3 is TGTGCCAGCAGCTTAGGGCGAAAATCCTACGAGCAGTACTTC.

This rearrangement joins TRBV7-8 to TRBJ2-2; 7 bases align to TRBD2. The CDR3 runs 17 residues. The V gene end was trimmed by 1 base and the J gene end by 0 bases; junction bases not matched to a gene: 5. Germline CDR1 SGHVS, CDR2 FQNEAQ. In DNA form, the CDR3 reads TGTGCCAGCAGCTTAGGGGCTAGCGGACCGAACACCGGGGAGCTGTTTTTT. This encodes CASSLGASGPNTGELFF.

The chain has TRBV27 and TRBJ2-2; D might be TRBD1 (6 bases). Trimming stripped 3 bases from V and 3 bases from J, with 8 bases between. CDR1 is MNHEY and CDR2 is SMNVEV in the germline V gene (reference sequence). The CDR3 consists of 14 residues. CDR3 sequence (DNA): TGTGCCAGCAGTTTGACAGGCTACACCGGGGAGCTGTTTTTT. As protein: CASSLTGYTGELFF.

The chain combines TRBV30 with TRBJ1-1; no definite D call. Germline CDR1 and CDR2: GTSNPN and SVGIG (reference sequence). The CDR3 runs 14 residues. The germline V and J ends were trimmed by 5 bases and 0 bases, with 13 bases remaining between them. CDR3 in DNA: TGTGCCTGGGGGCGCACTACCATGAACACTGAAGCTTTCTTT. Its protein product is CAWGRTTMNTEAFF.

The chain links TRBV19 to TRBJ1-4, with D possibly matching TRBD1 (5 bases). Trimming removed 3 bases at V and 10 bases at J, with 27 bases between. Germline loops: CDR1 LNHDA, CDR2 SQIVND (reference sequence). The CDR3 length is 18 residues. This CDR3 is CASSIPIAGTKSPAKLFF. As DNA, the CDR3 is TGTGCCAGTAGTATTCCGATAGCGGGGACCAAAAGTCCCGCAAAACTGTTTTTT.

The chain recombines TRBV14 with TRBJ1-2, with 11 nucleotides matching TRBD1. Germline V lookup: CDR1 SGHDN, CDR2 FVKESK. V shed 3 bases and J 6 bases; nucleotides not matched to a gene: 6. The CDR3 sequence is 15 residues long. The CDR3, as DNA: TGTGCCAGCAGCCAGCACGGGACAGGGGGACATGGCTACACCTTC. Residues: CASSQHGTGGHGYTF.

The sample holds one count of this clone. The chain couples TRBV9 to TRBJ1-2; D call uncertain. Germline values: CDR1 SGDLS, CDR2 YYNGEE. V was clipped by 0 bases and J by 4 bases, with 10 bases between them. CDR3 size: 14 residues. The CDR3 here is CASSVEGTSYGYTF. CDR3 coding DNA: TGTGCCAGCAGCGTAGAGGGCACCAGCTATGGCTACACCTTC.

CDR3 sequence: CASSIPGSEQYF. The CDR3 nucleotides read TGTGCCAGCAGCATTCCAGGGTCCGAGCAGTACTTC. This chain connects TRBV6-5 to TRBJ2-7; D may be TRBD1 (5 bases). The CDR3 sequence is 12 residues long. Deletions cut 6 bases from V and 6 bases from J, with 12 bases between. The germline gives CDR1 MNHEY, CDR2 SVGAGI.

The chain combines TRBV18 with TRBJ2-7; 8 positions agree with TRBD1. There are 16 residues in the CDR3. J lost 3 bases, V lost 3 bases, and 10 bases had no gene match. Looked up from germline, CDR1 is KGHSH and CDR2 is LQKENI. CDR3 nucleotide sequence: TGTGCCAGCTCACCGACGACCGGACAGGGAAGCTACGAGCAGTACTTC. This sequence encodes CASSPTTGQGSYEQYF.

This chain uses TRBV2 with TRBJ2-5; D is ambiguous. V shed 7 bases and J shed 2 bases, with 5 bases lying between them. CDR1 is SNHLY, CDR2 FYNNEI, per germline. The CDR3 has 11 residues. The CDR3 DNA reads TGTGCCAGCACCATTCAAGAGACCCAGTACTTC. Protein: CASTIQETQYF.